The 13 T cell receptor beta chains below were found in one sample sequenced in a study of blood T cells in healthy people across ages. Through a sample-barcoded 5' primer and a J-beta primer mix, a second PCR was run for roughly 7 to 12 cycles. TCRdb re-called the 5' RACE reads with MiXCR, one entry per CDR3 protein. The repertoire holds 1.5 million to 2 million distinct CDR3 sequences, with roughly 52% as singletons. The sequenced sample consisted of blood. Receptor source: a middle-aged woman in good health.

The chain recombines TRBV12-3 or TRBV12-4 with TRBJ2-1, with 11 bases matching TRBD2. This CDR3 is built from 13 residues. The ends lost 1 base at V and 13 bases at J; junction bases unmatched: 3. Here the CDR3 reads CASSLGLAGTQFF. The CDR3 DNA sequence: TGTGCCAGCAGTTTAGGACTAGCGGGGACCCAGTTCTTC.

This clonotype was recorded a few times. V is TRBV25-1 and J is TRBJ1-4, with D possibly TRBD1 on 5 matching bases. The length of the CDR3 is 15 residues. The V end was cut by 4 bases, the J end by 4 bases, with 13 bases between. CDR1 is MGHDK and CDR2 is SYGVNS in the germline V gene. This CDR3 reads CASSGIGGVNEKLFF. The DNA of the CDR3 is TGTGCCAGCAGTGGCATTGGGGGAGTTAATGAAAAACTGTTTTTT.

This CDR3 is CASSFPEVNNEQYF. The CDR3 nucleotides are TGTGCCAGCAGCTTCCCAGAGGTCAACAATGAGCAGTACTTC. The chain uses TRBV11-2 and TRBJ2-5; D remains unclear. V gave up 3 bases and J gave up 11 bases, with 19 bases separating them. The CDR3 runs to 14 residues. Germline CDR1 is SGHAT and CDR2 is FQNNGV.

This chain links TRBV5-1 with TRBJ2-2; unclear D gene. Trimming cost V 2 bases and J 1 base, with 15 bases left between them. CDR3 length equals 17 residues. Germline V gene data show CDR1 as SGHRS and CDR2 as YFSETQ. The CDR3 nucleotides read TGCGCCAGCAGCTTCCTGTCCCAGGCAGTGAACACCGGGGAGCTGTTTTTT. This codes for CASSFLSQAVNTGELFF.

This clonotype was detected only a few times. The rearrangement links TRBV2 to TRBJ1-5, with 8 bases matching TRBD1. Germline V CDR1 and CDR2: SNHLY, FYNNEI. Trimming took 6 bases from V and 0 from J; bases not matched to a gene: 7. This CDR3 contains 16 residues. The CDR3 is CASRAYRGDSNQPQHF. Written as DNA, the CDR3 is TGTGCCAGCAGAGCTTACAGGGGGGATAGCAATCAGCCCCAGCATTTT.

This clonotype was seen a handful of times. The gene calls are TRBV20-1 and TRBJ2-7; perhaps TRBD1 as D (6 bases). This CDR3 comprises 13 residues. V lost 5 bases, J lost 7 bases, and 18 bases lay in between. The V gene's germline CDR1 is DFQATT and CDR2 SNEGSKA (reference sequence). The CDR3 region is CSAARDIGREQYF. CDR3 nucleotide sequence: TGCAGTGCTGCCCGGGACATCGGACGGGAGCAGTACTTC.

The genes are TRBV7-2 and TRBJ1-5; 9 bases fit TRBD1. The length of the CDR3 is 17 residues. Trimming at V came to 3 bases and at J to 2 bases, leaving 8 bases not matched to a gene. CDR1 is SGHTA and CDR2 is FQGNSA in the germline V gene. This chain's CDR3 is CASSLGPNRGRNQPQHF. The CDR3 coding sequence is TGTGCCAGCAGCTTGGGACCTAACAGGGGGCGCAATCAGCCCCAGCATTTT.

The CDR3 DNA sequence: TGCAGTGGGGGAGGGACAGGGACGTACAATGAGCAGTACTTC. Its protein product is CSGGGTGTYNEQYF. The rearrangement links TRBV20-1 to TRBJ2-7; the match to TRBD1 covers 9 bases. The ends lost 7 bases at V and 7 bases at J; junction bases unmatched: 14. The CDR3 has 14 amino acids. CDR1 and CDR2 (germline): DFQATT, SNEGSKA (reference sequence).

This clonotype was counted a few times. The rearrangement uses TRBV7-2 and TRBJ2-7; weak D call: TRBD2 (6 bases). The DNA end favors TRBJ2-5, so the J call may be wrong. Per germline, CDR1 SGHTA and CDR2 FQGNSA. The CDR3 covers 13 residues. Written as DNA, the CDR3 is TGTGCCAGCAGCTTAGCGGACTACGAGACCCAGTACTTC. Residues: CASSLADYETQYF.

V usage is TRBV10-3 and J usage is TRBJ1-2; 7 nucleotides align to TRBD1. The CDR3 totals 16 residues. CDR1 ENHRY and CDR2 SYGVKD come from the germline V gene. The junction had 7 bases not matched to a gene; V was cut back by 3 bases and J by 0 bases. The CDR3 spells CAISEPDRRANYGYTF. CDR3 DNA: TGTGCCATCAGTGAACCGGACAGGCGAGCTAACTATGGCTACACCTTC.

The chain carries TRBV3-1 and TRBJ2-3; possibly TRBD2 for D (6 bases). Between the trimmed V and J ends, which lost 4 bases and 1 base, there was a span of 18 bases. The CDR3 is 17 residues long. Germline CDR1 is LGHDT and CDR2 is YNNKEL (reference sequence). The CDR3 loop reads CASSPYKGGIGTDTQYF. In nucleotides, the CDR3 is TGTGCCAGCAGCCCCTATAAGGGAGGTATCGGCACAGATACGCAGTATTTT.

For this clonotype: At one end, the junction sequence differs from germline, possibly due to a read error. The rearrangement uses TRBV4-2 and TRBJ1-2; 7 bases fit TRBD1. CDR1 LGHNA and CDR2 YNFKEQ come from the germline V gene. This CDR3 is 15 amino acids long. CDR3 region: CASSQGDSPNYDYTF. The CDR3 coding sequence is TGTGCCAGCAGCCAAGGGGACAGCCCTAACTATGACTACACCTTC.

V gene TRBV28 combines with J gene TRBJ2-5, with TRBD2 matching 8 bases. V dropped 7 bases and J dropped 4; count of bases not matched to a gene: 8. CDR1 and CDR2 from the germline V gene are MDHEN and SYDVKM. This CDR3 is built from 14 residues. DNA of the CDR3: TGTGCCAGCAATGAGCGGGGGCGTGGAGAGACCCAGTACTTC. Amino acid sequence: CASNERGRGETQYF.